This record concerns one T cell receptor (beta chain) sequence. This could be a read error, since a much larger clone is one nucleotide away. Authors of the study amplified TCR beta CDR3 regions from RNA transcripts. The HTBI primer set was used in a first-round RT-PCR of the TCR CDR3. TCRdb independently ran MiXCR on the multiplex PCR reads; one entry per CDR3 protein. The repertoire holds around 700,000 distinct CDR3 sequences, about 17% seen once, with over 15% in the top ten. The data are from a study of T cells in Graves' hyperthyroidism and ophthalmopathy. Across the whole study: Staff took peripheral blood when the initial diagnosis was made, before any treatment began.

Disease duration under 2 months; hyperthyroidism patients were aged 18 to 65. Clinical symptoms, serum thyroxine and TRAb, thyroid ultrasound and orbital computed tomography together formed the diagnostic basis. The V end was cut by 6 bases, the J end by 13 bases, with 15 bases between. The CDR3 loop spans 10 amino acids. Germline V gives CDR1 GTSNPN, CDR2 SVGIG (reference sequence). Material: blood. The clonotype comes from a woman between 50 and 59 years old with Graves' hyperthyroidism that later progressed to Graves' ophthalmopathy. The chain combines TRBV30 with TRBJ1-1; D remains unclear. CDR3 nucleotide sequence: TGTGCCTGCGGGGAGGTACAAGTTTTCTTT. Protein: CACGEVQVFF.